This TCR beta chain is from a study of blood T cell repertoires in COVID-19. The V gene end was trimmed by 5 bases and the J gene end by 3 bases; junction bases not matched to a gene: 10. CDR1 MDHEN and CDR2 SYDVKM come from the germline V gene. The CDR3 length is 16 residues. Recruited during active infection, patients (from Seattle) were subsequently followed longitudinally. The protocol was immunoSEQ multiplex PCR, while the TCRdb copy is restricted to in-frame clones and leaves out a portion. The table shows approximately 280,000 clones, with 90% occurring only once. Specimen: peripheral blood. This TCR was sampled from a young woman with COVID-19, enrolled during active disease. The chain joins TRBV28 to TRBJ2-7; TRBD2 aligns across 10 bases. DNA of the CDR3: TGTGCCAGCAGTCCAAGGGGCCTAGCGGGAGACTACGAGCAGTACTTC. Encoded protein: CASSPRGLAGDYEQYF.